The rows below give T cell receptor beta chains drawn from one sample of a study of T cells after yellow fever vaccination. TCRdb re-derived calls from the 5' RACE reads in MiXCR, one entry per CDR3 protein. The sample has about 170,000 distinct CDR3 sequences, roughly 9.6% seen once. The sample in question was CD8+ T cells sorted from PBMCs, obtained 15 days after the yellow fever booster vaccination. These receptors were taken from a man younger than 35 who received the YFV17D yellow fever vaccine. Both conserved end residues are part of each CDR3. A D gene is named only where the DNA matches it firmly. Size is omitted from some rows. Given values are once, few, many or a class for expanded clones.

CDR3aa,CDR3nt,d_gene,v_gene,j_gene,abundance
CASSQTATGGTTEQFF,TGTGCCAGCAGCCAGACTGCAACAGGTGGGACTACTGAGCAGTTCTTC,TRBD2,TRBV4-2,TRBJ2-1,few
CASYGTDSGNTIYF,TGTGCCAGCTACGGGACAGACTCTGGAAACACCATATATTTT,TRBD1,TRBV18,TRBJ1-3,NA
CASRSRDEQYF,TGTGCCAGCAGGTCCCGGGACGAGCAGTACTTC,NA,TRBV6-6,TRBJ2-7,few
CASSPGTSGGVAKNIQYF,TGTGCCAGCAGCCCCGGGACTAGCGGGGGGGTGGCCAAAAACATTCAGTACTTC,TRBD2,TRBV7-9,TRBJ2-4,few
CASSLSLGSNQPQHF,TGTGCCAGCAGTTTATCTTTGGGAAGCAATCAGCCCCAGCATTTT,NA,TRBV27,TRBJ1-5,NA
CASTFSGTNTGELFF,TGTGCCAGCACCTTCTCCGGGACGAACACCGGGGAGCTGTTTTTT,NA,TRBV11-2,TRBJ2-2,few
CASSFIAGEEYQETQYF,TGTGCCAGCAGCTTCATCGCGGGGGAGGAGTACCAAGAGACCCAGTACTTC,TRBD2,TRBV7-9,TRBJ2-5,NA
CASSLPGAGEQYF,TGTGCCAGCAGCTTACCTGGGGCAGGCGAGCAGTACTTC,NA,TRBV7-9,TRBJ2-7,many
CASRLAGGNAGELFF,TGCGCCAGCAGACTAGCGGGGGGTAACGCCGGGGAGCTGTTTTTT,TRBD2,TRBV10-2,TRBJ2-2,few
CASSPGLANADTQYF,TGCGCCAGCAGCCCGGGACTAGCTAACGCAGATACGCAGTATTTT,TRBD2,TRBV4-3,TRBJ2-3,NA
CASSLGQGENTIYF,TGCGCCAGCAGCCTAGGACAGGGAGAAAACACCATATATTTT,TRBD1,TRBV4-3,TRBJ1-3,few
CASSSAGVGTEAFF,TGTGCCAGCAGTTCGGCAGGAGTAGGGACTGAAGCTTTCTTT,NA,TRBV12-3/TRBV12-4,TRBJ1-1,few
CSARAGGDEQFF,TGCAGTGCTAGAGCCGGAGGGGATGAGCAGTTCTTC,NA,TRBV20-1,TRBJ2-1,NA
CASSLPGLAGEGTQYF,TGTGCCAGCAGTCTTCCGGGACTAGCGGGGGAGGGGACCCAGTACTTC,TRBD2,TRBV12-3/TRBV12-4,TRBJ2-5,NA
CASSRRSSTDTQYF,TGCGCCAGCAGCAGAAGGTCTAGCACAGATACGCAGTATTTT,NA,TRBV5-1,TRBJ2-3,many
CASSYSGSGGVEETQYF,TGTGCCAGCAGTTACTCGGGGAGCGGGGGAGTCGAAGAGACCCAGTACTTC,TRBD2,TRBV6-6,TRBJ2-5,NA
CASSQGFPQVHSYEQYF,TGCGCCAGCAGCCAAGGCTTCCCGCAGGTTCACTCCTACGAGCAGTACTTC,NA,TRBV4-1,TRBJ2-7,many
CASSQDYRGAPAEAFF,TGCGCCAGCAGCCAAGACTACCGGGGGGCCCCCGCTGAAGCTTTCTTT,NA,TRBV4-3,TRBJ1-1,few
CSARSLYQSSNQPQHF,TGCAGTGCTAGGTCATTATATCAGTCCTCAAATCAGCCCCAGCATTTT,NA,TRBV20-1,TRBJ1-5,few
CASSLTNYEQYF,TGTGCCAGCAGCTTAACCAACTACGAGCAGTACTTC,NA,TRBV7-9,TRBJ2-7,few
CASSRRGGGNTEAFF,TGCGCCAGCAGCCGAAGGGGAGGGGGAAACACTGAAGCTTTCTTT,NA,TRBV4-3,TRBJ1-1,NA
CASSLWIQETQYF,TGTGCCAGCAGCTTGTGGATCCAAGAGACCCAGTACTTC,NA,TRBV5-6,TRBJ2-5,few
CASSIPIATSEKLFF,TGTGCCAGCAGCATTCCGATAGCAACAAGTGAAAAACTGTTTTTT,NA,TRBV11-2,TRBJ1-4,NA
CSAVGNLDGNTIYF,TGCAGTGCTGTAGGAAACTTAGACGGAAACACCATATATTTT,NA,TRBV20-1,TRBJ1-3,few
CASSQDWGPASGYTF,TGCGCCAGCAGCCAAGATTGGGGGCCCGCCAGCGGCTACACCTTC,NA,TRBV4-3,TRBJ1-2,NA
CASSLVDYNEQFF,TGTGCCAGCAGCTTAGTGGACTACAATGAGCAGTTCTTC,NA,TRBV7-6,TRBJ2-1,NA
CASSYRLDTDTQYF,TGTGCCAGCAGCTATAGACTAGACACAGATACGCAGTATTTT,NA,TRBV12-3/TRBV12-4,TRBJ2-3,NA
CASSLSGSGQPQHF,TGTGCCAGCAGTTTATCAGGGAGTGGGCAGCCCCAGCATTTT,NA,TRBV27,TRBJ1-5,NA
CASSWGTLEGYTF,TGTGCCAGCAGCTGGGGGACCTTGGAGGGCTACACCTTC,NA,TRBV7-8,TRBJ1-2,NA
CASSAGVGEQFF,TGTGCCAGCAGTGCGGGGGTGGGGGAGCAGTTCTTC,TRBD2,TRBV6-5,TRBJ2-1,few
CASSEGWNNHEQYF,TGTGCCAGCAGTGAAGGGTGGAACAACCACGAGCAGTACTTC,NA,TRBV6-1,TRBJ2-7,NA
CASSHGLAGGSSYNEQFF,TGCGCCAGCAGCCACGGACTAGCGGGGGGGAGCTCCTACAATGAGCAGTTCTTC,TRBD2,TRBV5-1,TRBJ2-1,few
CASSPRSSYLISGNTIYF,TGTGCCAGCAGCCCCAGATCATCTTATCTGATCTCTGGAAACACCATATATTTT,NA,TRBV7-9,TRBJ1-3,few
CSASGRSSEQFF,TGCAGTGCTAGCGGGCGGTCGAGTGAGCAGTTCTTC,NA,TRBV20-1,TRBJ2-1,many
CASSIAFARYNNEQFF,TGTGCCAGTAGTATAGCGTTCGCCCGATACAACAATGAGCAGTTCTTC,NA,TRBV19,TRBJ2-1,few
CASSLNRGIDYGYTF,TGCGCCAGCAGCCTAAACAGGGGGATCGACTATGGCTACACCTTC,TRBD1,TRBV4-1,TRBJ1-2,NA
CATSRDRVGGTDTQYF,TGTGCCACCAGCAGAGATCGGGTCGGGGGCACAGATACGCAGTATTTT,NA,TRBV15,TRBJ2-3,NA
CASSLGAAASGETQYF,TGTGCCAGCAGCTTAGGCGCGGCAGCGTCCGGAGAGACCCAGTACTTC,NA,TRBV11-2,TRBJ2-5,NA
CASSLGTGMGETQYF,TGTGCCAGCAGCTTAGGGACAGGGATGGGGGAGACCCAGTACTTC,TRBD1,TRBV7-6,TRBJ2-5,NA
CASSDLEQFF,TGTGCCAGCAGCGATCTTGAGCAGTTCTTC,NA,TRBV7-9,TRBJ2-1,NA
CASSSDREAYEQYF,TGTGCCAGCAGCTCGGACAGGGAAGCCTACGAGCAGTACTTC,TRBD1,TRBV7-9,TRBJ2-7,few
CASSPMGAGAKETQYF,TGTGCCAGCAGCCCAATGGGAGCGGGGGCTAAAGAGACCCAGTACTTC,TRBD2,TRBV7-9,TRBJ2-5,few
CASSLTGSPYNEQFF,TGTGCCAGCAGCTTAACAGGGTCCCCCTACAATGAGCAGTTCTTC,NA,TRBV7-9,TRBJ2-1,few
CASSFPGTSGVQFF,TGTGCCAGCAGCTTCCCCGGGACTAGCGGTGTACAGTTCTTC,TRBD2,TRBV7-2,TRBJ2-1,few
CASSQDSSGGANTQYF,TGCGCCAGCAGCCAAGATTCTAGCGGGGGGGCCAATACGCAGTATTTT,TRBD2,TRBV4-3,TRBJ2-3,NA
CASSPGLFGGTEAFF,TGTGCCAGCAGCCCGGGGCTTTTCGGGGGCACTGAAGCTTTCTTT,NA,TRBV4-2,TRBJ1-1,NA
CASSWDRGREQYF,TGTGCCAGCTCGTGGGACAGGGGACGCGAGCAGTACTTC,TRBD1,TRBV27,TRBJ2-7,NA
CASSFWVGGALDYGYTF,TGTGCCAGCAGTTTTTGGGTTGGGGGGGCTTTGGACTATGGCTACACCTTC,NA,TRBV12-3/TRBV12-4,TRBJ1-2,NA